Listed below are T cell receptor beta chains from one sample, sequenced in a study of regulatory and conventional T cells in RAG deficiency. This table comes from immunoSEQ multiplex PCR, and its TCRdb copy is limited to in-frame clones, with some not included. The sample records 9,000 to 9,500 clones, roughly 90% being singletons. These sequences were also reported in another study, on regulatory T cells.

Input material: Tregs sorted from blood. The receptor source for this set is a human donor in good health. Each CDR3 is given with its conserved first and last residue. D genes are given only for firm matches. Only part of the rows carry a size: once, few, many, or a class if the clone is expanded.

V gene	clone size	D gene	J gene	CDR3 DNA	CDR3 protein
TRBV5-1	NA	NA	TRBJ2-3	TGCGCCAGCAGCTTGGTACCGGGGAGCACAGATACGCAGTATTTT	CASSLVPGSTDTQYF
TRBV18	NA	NA	TRBJ1-5	TGTGCCAGCTCACATACAGCCTCCGGGCAGCCCCAGCATTTT	CASSHTASGQPQHF
TRBV5-1	NA	NA	TRBJ2-5	TGCGCCAGCGGACCGGGAAGGGGGTCGTCCGCCGTAGACTTC	CASGPGRGSSAVDF
TRBV13	NA	TRBD1	TRBJ1-3	TGTGCCAGCAGCGAGCAGGGGGCGACTGGAAACACCATATATTTT	CASSEQGATGNTIYF
TRBV14	NA	TRBD1	TRBJ1-2	TGTGCCAGCAGCCAAGATCCCAGGGGGACCGGTGGCTACACCTTC	CASSQDPRGTGGYTF
TRBV4-2	NA	NA	TRBJ2-5	TGTGCCAGCAGCCAAGATTGGAGAAGGGAAGAGACCCAGTACTTC	CASSQDWRREETQYF
TRBV19	once	NA	TRBJ2-1	TGTGCCAGTAGTATAGTGGACAGCAACTACAATGAGCAGTTCTTC	CASSIVDSNYNEQFF
TRBV7-9	NA	NA	TRBJ2-7	TGTGCCAGCAGCTTAGCTGGTCCCTCGCCCGAGCAGTACTTC	CASSLAGPSPEQYF
TRBV9	NA	NA	TRBJ1-3	TGTGCCAGCAGCAACGGGCCCCTGTCAGACACCATATATTTT	CASSNGPLSDTIYF
TRBV14	NA	NA	TRBJ1-2	TGTGCCAGCAGCCCCTTGGGGCGGATCTATGGCTACGCCTTC	CASSPLGRIYGYAF